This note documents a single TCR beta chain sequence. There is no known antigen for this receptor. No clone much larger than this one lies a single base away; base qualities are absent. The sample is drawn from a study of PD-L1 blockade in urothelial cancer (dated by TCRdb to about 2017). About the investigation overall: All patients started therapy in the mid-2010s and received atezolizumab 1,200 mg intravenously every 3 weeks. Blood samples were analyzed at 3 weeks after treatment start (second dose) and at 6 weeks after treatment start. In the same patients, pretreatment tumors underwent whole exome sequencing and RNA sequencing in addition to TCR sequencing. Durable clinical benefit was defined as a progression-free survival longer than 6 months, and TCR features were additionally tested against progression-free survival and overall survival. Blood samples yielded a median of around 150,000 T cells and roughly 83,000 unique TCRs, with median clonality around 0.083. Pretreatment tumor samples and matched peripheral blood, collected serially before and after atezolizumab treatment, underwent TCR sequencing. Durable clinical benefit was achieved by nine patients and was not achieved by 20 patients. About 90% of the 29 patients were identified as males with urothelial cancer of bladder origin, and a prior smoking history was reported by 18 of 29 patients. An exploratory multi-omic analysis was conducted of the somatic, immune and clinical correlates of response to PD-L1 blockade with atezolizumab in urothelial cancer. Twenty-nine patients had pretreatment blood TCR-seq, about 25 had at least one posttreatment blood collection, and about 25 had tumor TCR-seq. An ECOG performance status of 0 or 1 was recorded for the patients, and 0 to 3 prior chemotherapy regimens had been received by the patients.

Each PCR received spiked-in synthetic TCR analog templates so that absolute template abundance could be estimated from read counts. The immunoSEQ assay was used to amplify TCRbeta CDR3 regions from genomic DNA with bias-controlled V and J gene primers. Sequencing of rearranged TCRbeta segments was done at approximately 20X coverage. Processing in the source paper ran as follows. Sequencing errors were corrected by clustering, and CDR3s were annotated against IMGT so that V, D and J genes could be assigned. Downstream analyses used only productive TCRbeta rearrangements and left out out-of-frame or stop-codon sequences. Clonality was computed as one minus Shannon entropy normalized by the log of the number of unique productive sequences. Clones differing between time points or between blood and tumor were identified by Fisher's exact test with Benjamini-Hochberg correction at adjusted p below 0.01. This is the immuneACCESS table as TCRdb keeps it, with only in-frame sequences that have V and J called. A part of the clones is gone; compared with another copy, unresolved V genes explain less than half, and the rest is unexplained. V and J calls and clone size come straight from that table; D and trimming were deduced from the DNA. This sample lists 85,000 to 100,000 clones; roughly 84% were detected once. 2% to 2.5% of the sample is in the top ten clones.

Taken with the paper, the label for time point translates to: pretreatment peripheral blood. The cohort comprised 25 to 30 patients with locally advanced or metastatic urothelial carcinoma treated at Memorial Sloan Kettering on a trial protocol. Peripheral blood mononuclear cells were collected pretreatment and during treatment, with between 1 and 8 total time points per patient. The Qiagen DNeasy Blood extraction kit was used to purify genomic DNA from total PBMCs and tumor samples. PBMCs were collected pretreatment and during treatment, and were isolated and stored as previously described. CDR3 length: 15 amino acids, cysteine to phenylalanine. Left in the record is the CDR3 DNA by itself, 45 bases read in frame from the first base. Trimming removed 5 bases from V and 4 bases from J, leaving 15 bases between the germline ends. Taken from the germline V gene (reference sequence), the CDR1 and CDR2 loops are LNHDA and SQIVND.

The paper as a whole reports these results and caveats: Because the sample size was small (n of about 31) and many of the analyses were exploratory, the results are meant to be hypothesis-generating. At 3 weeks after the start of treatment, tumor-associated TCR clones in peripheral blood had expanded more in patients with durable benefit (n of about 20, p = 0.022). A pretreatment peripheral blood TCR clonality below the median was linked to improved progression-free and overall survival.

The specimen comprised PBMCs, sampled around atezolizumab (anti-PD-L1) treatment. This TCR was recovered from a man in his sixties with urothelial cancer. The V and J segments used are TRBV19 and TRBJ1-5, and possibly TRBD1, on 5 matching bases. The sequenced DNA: TGTGCCAGTAGTCCCGGACCAGGGAGGAATCAGCCCCAGCATTTT. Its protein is CASSPGPGRNQPQHF.